A single sample is the source of the 6 T cell receptor beta chains below, sequenced in a study of blood T cell repertoires in COVID-19. This table comes from immunoSEQ multiplex PCR, and its TCRdb copy is limited to in-frame clones, with some not included. Here the sample spans approximately 150,000 clones, 90% to 95% being singletons. The sequenced sample consisted of peripheral blood. The source is a woman between 55 and 75 years old with COVID-19, enrolled during active disease.

The J gene is TRBJ1-2, the V gene TRBV5-8; D uncertain. This CDR3 region has 17 residues. The germline V gene has CDR1 SGHTS and CDR2 YDEGEE. Trimming stripped 3 bases from V and 1 base from J, with 19 bases between. Written as DNA, the CDR3 is TGTGCCAGCAGCTACCTCTTTTATAATACAGATAACTATGGCTACACCTTC. This gives the protein CASSYLFYNTDNYGYTF. The full variable domain, rest sourced from reference TRBV5-8 and TRBJ1-2, is EAGVTQSPTHLIKTRGQQATLRCSPISGHTSVYWYQQALGLGLQFLLWYDEGEERNRGNFPPRFSGRQFPNYSSELNVNALELEDSALYLCASSYLFYNTDNYGYTFGSGTRLTVV.

This clone occurred once. This chain joins TRBV19 and TRBJ1-5; D call uncertain. The CDR3 totals 16 residues. Germline assignment: CDR1 LNHDA and CDR2 SQIVND (reference sequence). Between the trimmed V and J ends, which lost 1 base and 0 bases, there was a span of 10 bases. CDR3 in amino acids: CASSIVAVYSNQPQHF. DNA for the CDR3: TGTGCCAGTAGTATAGTAGCGGTTTATAGCAATCAGCCCCAGCATTTT.

A single count supports this clone. The V gene is TRBV18, the J gene TRBJ2-2; D is unresolved. This CDR3 has 16 residues. Trimming stripped 5 bases from V and 0 bases from J, with 13 bases between. Looked up from germline, CDR1 is KGHSH and CDR2 is LQKENI. CDR3 region: CASSVLQGANTGELFF. The CDR3 DNA is TGTGCCAGCTCAGTCTTACAAGGAGCGAACACCGGGGAGCTGTTTTTT.

The chain couples TRBV21-1 to TRBJ2-3; the table's D call TRBD1 went unverified against the DNA. TRBV21-1 is shown as a pseudogene. The CDR3 extends over 17 amino acids. The CDR3 is CASSKQDRATSTDTQYF. The CDR3 DNA reads as TGTGCCAGCAGCAAACAAGACAGGGCTACTAGCACAGATACGCAGTATTTT.

The rearrangement joins TRBV6-5 to TRBJ2-3; 8 nucleotides match TRBD2. Germline CDR1 reads MNHEY; CDR2 reads SVGAGI. The V segment lost 6 bases and the J segment 8 bases; nucleotides outside the gene matches: 7. The CDR3 loop spans 13 amino acids. The CDR3 spells CASRLGTSGTQYF. CDR3 in DNA: TGTGCCAGCAGGCTCGGGACTAGTGGTACGCAGTATTTT.

This clone has only one observation. V usage is TRBV6-2 or TRBV6-3 and J usage is TRBJ1-2; 7 nucleotides agree with TRBD1. The germline V gene encodes CDR1 MNHEY and CDR2 SVGEGT. This CDR3 comprises 14 residues. Trimming took 3 bases from V and 3 from J; bases not matched to a gene: 4. The CDR3: CASSYNGQDYGYTF. CDR3 coding DNA: TGTGCCAGCAGTTATAACGGACAGGACTATGGCTACACCTTC.